The 27 T cell receptor beta chains below all came from one sample that was sequenced in a study of control samples from healthy donors and cancer patients. Sequencing was performed with immunoSEQ multiplex PCR; in TCRdb, only in-frame clones are kept and a portion is missing. Of approximately 97,000 clones listed, roughly 88% were seen once; the top ten hold around 14%. The specimen sequenced was blood. All receptors come from a man aged 30 to 39 in good health.

The genes are TRBV21-1 and TRBJ2-1; the tabulated D call, TRBD2, remains unverified against the DNA. TRBV21-1 corresponds to a pseudogene. The CDR3 totals 16 residues. CDR3 sequence (DNA): TGTGCCAGCAGCAAAGTAGAGAAATTCTGGTGGAATGAGCAGTTCTTC. Translating it yields CASSKVEKFWWNEQFF.

The chain's CDR3 is CASTRTSGTYQETQYF. CDR3 DNA sequence: TGTGCCAGCACGAGGACTAGCGGGACCTACCAAGAGACCCAGTACTTC. The V gene is TRBV18, the J gene TRBJ2-5; 12 bases are shared with TRBD2. V gave up 8 bases and J gave up 0 bases; unmatched junction bases: 7. CDR3 length: 16 amino acids. The germline V gene encodes CDR1 KGHSH and CDR2 LQKENI.

The chain carries TRBV4-2 and TRBJ2-2; 10 positions match TRBD2. CDR3 length equals 14 residues. Germline CDR1 LGHNA, CDR2 YNFKEQ. V gave up 0 bases and J gave up 13 bases; unmatched junction bases: 5. CDR3 bases: TGTGCCAGCAGCCAAGATTTTTCTAGCGGGAGGCTGTTTTTT. Its translation is CASSQDFSSGRLFF.

The chain joins TRBV7-9 to TRBJ1-5; D is ambiguous. V lost 5 bases to trimming and J lost 7 bases, with 15 bases between them. The CDR3 runs to 14 residues. CDR1 is SEHNR and CDR2 is FQNEAQ in the germline V gene (reference sequence). The CDR3 protein is CASSPLLEGQPQHF. As DNA, the CDR3 is TGTGCCAGCAGCCCATTACTGGAGGGCCAGCCCCAGCATTTT.

The chain joins TRBV12-3 or TRBV12-4 to TRBJ1-4, with 8 bases matching TRBD1. The CDR3 sequence is 13 residues long. V shed 6 bases and J 7 bases; nucleotides not matched to a gene: 4. CDR3 residues: CASSPDRAEKLFF. For the CDR3, the DNA is TGTGCCAGCAGCCCGGACAGGGCTGAAAAACTGTTTTTT.

This rearrangement joins TRBV27 to TRBJ2-7; 8 bases align to TRBD1. The CDR3 sequence is 16 residues long. With V trimmed by 2 bases and J by 0 bases, 6 bases remained unmatched. CDR1 is MNHEY and CDR2 is SMNVEV in the germline V gene (reference sequence). The CDR3 region is CASSLRTGMSSYEQYF. The CDR3 DNA is TGTGCCAGCAGTTTAAGGACAGGGATGAGCTCCTACGAGCAGTACTTC.

CDR3 loop: CASSEEFLNTEAFF. The CDR3 nucleotides are TGTGCCAGCAGTGAGGAGTTTTTGAACACTGAAGCTTTCTTT. The V call is TRBV2, the J call TRBJ1-1, with D uncertain. The germline gives CDR1 SNHLY, CDR2 FYNNEI. With 3 bases removed from V and 0 bases from J, the gap between germline ends came to 8 bases. The CDR3 has 14 amino acids.

The chain uses TRBV3-1 (or the pseudogene TRBV3-2) and TRBJ2-1, with D perhaps matching TRBD1 or TRBD2 (5 bases each). The CDR3 runs 15 residues. V dropped 4 bases and J dropped 5 bases, with 15 bases sitting between them. Looked up from germline, CDR1 is LGHDT and CDR2 is YNNKEL (reference sequence). In DNA form, the CDR3 reads TGTGCCAGCAGCCCCCCGGGACGGACAAACAATGAGCAGTTCTTC. It yields the protein CASSPPGRTNNEQFF.

The chain has TRBV7-9 and TRBJ1-2; a weak D match, TRBD1 (6 bases). V gave up 6 bases and J gave up 2 bases, with 16 bases separating them. This CDR3 has 15 amino acids. The germline V gene has CDR1 SEHNR and CDR2 FQNEAQ (reference sequence). The CDR3 region is CASRQQGGDNYGYTF. The CDR3 nucleotides are TGTGCCAGCAGGCAACAGGGAGGTGACAACTATGGCTACACCTTC.

This clone rates as medium-sized. V gene TRBV2 combines with J gene TRBJ1-2; TRBD1 matches at 9 bases. Losses at the gene ends were 2 bases for V and 0 bases for J; bases not matched to a gene: 13. Germline CDR1 and CDR2: SNHLY and FYNNEI. This CDR3 region has 19 residues. This CDR3 is CASSEKLTGQGRANYGYTF. The CDR3 nucleotides read TGTGCCAGCAGTGAAAAATTAACGGGACAGGGACGAGCTAACTATGGCTACACCTTC.

The CDR3 loop is CASSLVVSGYEQYF. As DNA, the CDR3 is TGTGCCAGCAGCTTAGTTGTTAGCGGATACGAGCAGTACTTC. The chain couples TRBV7-9 to TRBJ2-7; a weak D match, TRBD2 (6 bases). This CDR3 spans 14 amino acids. CDR1 and CDR2 (germline): SEHNR, FQNEAQ (reference sequence). V lost 1 base and J 4 bases, leaving 11 bases between the germline ends. Full variable domain (rest looked up from reference TRBV7-9 and TRBJ2-7): DTGVSQNPRHKITKRGQNVTFRCDPISEHNRLYWYRQTLGQGPEFLTYFQNEAQLEKSRLLSDRFSAERPKGSFSTLEIQRTEQGDSAMYLCASSLVVSGYEQYFGPGTRLTVT.

There are a few counts of this clone. The chain links TRBV5-1 to TRBJ1-1; 12 positions agree with TRBD1. V dropped 0 bases and J dropped 7; count of bases not matched to a gene: 4. The V gene's germline CDR1 is SGHRS and CDR2 YFSETQ. The CDR3 has 15 amino acids. The CDR3 is CASSLDRDRGREAFF. The CDR3 nucleotides are TGCGCCAGCAGCTTGGACCGGGACAGGGGGCGTGAAGCTTTCTTT.

The V and J genes are TRBV7-3 and TRBJ2-1; 8 positions match TRBD2. CDR3 length equals 17 residues. Trimming removed 5 bases from V and 0 bases from J; junction bases left unmatched: 9. Germline CDR1 SGHTA, CDR2 FQGTGA. CDR3 sequence (DNA): TGTGCCAGCAGCCCCCGGGGGGGAGGGGGCTCCTACAATGAGCAGTTCTTC. It translates to CASSPRGGGGSYNEQFF.

The rearrangement joins TRBV9 to TRBJ1-6; D ambiguous. Per the germline V gene, CDR1 is SGDLS and CDR2 is YYNGEE. The germline V and J ends were trimmed by 3 bases and 9 bases, with 13 bases remaining between them. This CDR3 contains 14 residues. Here the CDR3 DNA reads TGTGCCAGCAGCGCAAGAGAAGAGAGTTCACCCCTCCACTTT. It is translated as CASSAREESSPLHF.

In nucleotides, the CDR3 is TGTGCCAGCAGCTTAGATACCGGCGGGACAGGGGTCTCCTACGAGCAGTACTTC. Translated, it gives CASSLDTGGTGVSYEQYF. J is TRBJ2-7 and V is TRBV7-6; TRBD1 aligns across 10 bases. Germline V gene sequence: CDR1 SGHVS, CDR2 FNYEAQ. V trimming: 1 base; J trimming: 0 bases; junction bases outside the gene matches: 9. The CDR3 has 18 amino acids.

The gene calls are TRBV5-1 and TRBJ2-3, with D maybe TRBD1 (6 bases). CDR1 SGHRS and CDR2 YFSETQ come from the germline V gene. Trimming shortened V by 4 bases and J by 1 base, and 16 bases separated the two germline ends. This CDR3 is 16 amino acids long. The CDR3 region has the DNA TGCGCCAGCAGCAGTACAGGGACGGGCCGCACAGATACGCAGTATTTT. It is translated as CASSSTGTGRTDTQYF. Variable domain in full (rest from reference TRBV5-1 and TRBJ2-3): KAGVTQTPRYLIKTRGQQVTLSCSPISGHRSVSWYQQTPGQGLQFLFEYFSETQRNKGNFPGRFSGRQFSNSRSEMNVSTLELGDSALYLCASSSTGTGRTDTQYFGPGTRLTVL.

V usage is TRBV28 and J usage is TRBJ1-2; D remains ambiguous. V lost 5 bases and J lost 3, with 16 bases in between. Germline CDR1 and CDR2: MDHEN and SYDVKM. The CDR3 loop spans 15 amino acids. CDR3 nucleotides: TGTGCCAGCAGTCCTCACGGTATGTTCGACTATGGCTACACCTTC. Its protein product is CASSPHGMFDYGYTF.

The table lists this clone with a count of one. The chain has TRBV19 and TRBJ2-3; D is uncertain. This CDR3 spans 13 amino acids. The germline V gene has CDR1 LNHDA and CDR2 SQIVND (reference sequence). The V end lost 2 bases, the J end lost 6 bases, and 9 bases lay between the germline ends. The CDR3 DNA reads TGTGCCAGTAGTATACCGGGCAGGGATACGCAGTATTTT. Its protein is CASSIPGRDTQYF.

This clone was picked up one time. V usage is TRBV5-1 and J usage is TRBJ1-3; a possible D gene is TRBD1 (6 bases). Trimming pared 4 bases from V and 2 bases from J, leaving 10 bases between. Germline lookup yields CDR1 SGHRS and CDR2 YFSETQ. CDR3 size: 14 residues. The CDR3 coding sequence is TGCGCCAGCAGCCGGGGGCAACCTGGAAACACCATATATTTT. It encodes CASSRGQPGNTIYF.

The chain combines TRBV24-1 with TRBJ2-5, with D perhaps TRBD1 (6 bases). V was pared by 5 bases and J by 2 bases, with 14 bases between. CDR1 KGHDR and CDR2 SFDVKD come from the germline V gene. The length of the CDR3 is 15 residues. The CDR3 nucleotides read TGTGCCACCAGTGTTGGACAGACCCCTCAAGAGACCCAGTACTTC. It specifies CATSVGQTPQETQYF.

This chain uses TRBV2 with TRBJ2-2, with 7 bases fitting TRBD2. Germline values: CDR1 SNHLY, CDR2 FYNNEI. The ends lost 3 bases at V and 5 bases at J; junction bases unmatched: 6. CDR3 length: 15 residues. CDR3: CASSEAGVGTGELFF. The CDR3 nucleotides read TGTGCCAGCAGTGAGGCGGGAGTGGGAACCGGGGAGCTGTTTTTT.

The chain joins TRBV5-8 to TRBJ1-1; no clear D. CDR1 is SGHTS, CDR2 YDEGEE, per germline. CDR3 size: 13 residues. Trimming removed 4 bases from V and 1 base from J, with 8 bases in between. The CDR3 DNA reads as TGTGCCAGCAGCCCTGATGCGAACACTGAAGCTTTCTTT. Translation: CASSPDANTEAFF.

The genes are TRBV11-2 and TRBJ2-3; the match to TRBD2 covers 14 bases. After removal of 1 base from V and 4 bases from J, the junction contained 7 bases not matched to a gene. The germline V gene has CDR1 SGHAT and CDR2 FQNNGV. The CDR3 sequence is 18 residues long. CDR3 residues: CASSLGTGGLAGADTQYF. The CDR3 region has the DNA TGTGCCAGCAGCTTAGGGACAGGGGGACTAGCGGGAGCAGATACGCAGTATTTT.

The rearrangement joins TRBV18 to TRBJ1-3; the match to TRBD1 covers 8 bases. Germline V gene sequence: CDR1 KGHSH, CDR2 LQKENI. There are 18 residues in the CDR3. The junction had 8 bases not matched to a gene; V was cut back by 0 bases and J by 1 base. CDR3 coding DNA: TGTGCCAGCTCACCACCGGGCTCGCAGGGGGCTTCTGGAAACACCATATATTTT. Its translation is CASSPPGSQGASGNTIYF.

J is TRBJ2-1 and V is TRBV7-2; 12 positions agree with TRBD2. This CDR3 spans 15 amino acids. With 5 bases clipped from V and 10 bases from J, the junction kept 9 bases outside the gene matches. Looked up from germline, CDR1 is SGHTA and CDR2 is FQGNSA. The CDR3 spells CASSTILAGGWEQFF. The CDR3 nucleotides read TGTGCCAGCAGCACCATCCTAGCGGGGGGGTGGGAGCAGTTCTTC.

The chain carries TRBV6-5 and TRBJ2-1; 9 bases are a match to TRBD2. V shed 6 bases, J shed 10 bases, and the junction held 7 bases outside the gene matches. Per the germline V gene, CDR1 is MNHEY and CDR2 is SVGAGI. The length of the CDR3 is 13 residues. The CDR3 coding sequence is TGTGCCAGCAGAGTAGCGGGAGAAGGGGAGCAGTTCTTC. It encodes CASRVAGEGEQFF.

The chain combines TRBV28 with TRBJ1-5, with D tentatively TRBD1 (6 bases). Germline assignment: CDR1 MDHEN and CDR2 SYDVKM. The CDR3 runs to 18 residues. V was clipped by 2 bases and J by 0 bases, with 17 bases between them. The CDR3 DNA sequence: TGTGCCAGCAGTTTAATCCCTGGACAGATTTATAGCAATCAGCCCCAGCATTTT. Translating gives CASSLIPGQIYSNQPQHF.